These 15 T cell receptor beta chains originate from one sample sequenced in a study of blood T cell repertoires in COVID-19. The repertoire was sequenced with immunoSEQ multiplex PCR; TCRdb's copy has only in-frame clones and lacks some. The sample holds under 200,000 clones; approximately 90% are singletons and the top ten take about a tenth. The specimen was peripheral blood. The receptors were sampled from a woman aged 70 to 79 with COVID-19, enrolled during active disease.

This chain joins TRBV9 and TRBJ2-2, with D unclear. Germline-derived CDR1 and CDR2 are SGDLS and YYNGEE. Trimming removed 0 bases from V and 3 bases from J, with 6 bases in between. The CDR3 extends over 14 amino acids. DNA for the CDR3: TGTGCCAGCAGCGTAGCTATGGACACCGGGGAGCTGTTTTTT. It specifies CASSVAMDTGELFF.

The chain uses TRBV29-1 and TRBJ2-3; 11 nucleotides agree with TRBD1. Germline-derived CDR1 and CDR2 are SQVTM and ANQGSEA. The CDR3 consists of 17 residues. The V and J ends lost 6 bases and 1 base, in that order; junction bases with no gene match: 12. Here the CDR3 DNA reads TGCAGCGTAGCGGGGACAGGGGGAATCTGGGGCACAGATACGCAGTATTTT. The encoded protein is CSVAGTGGIWGTDTQYF.

The chain combines TRBV6-5 with TRBJ1-2, with TRBD1 as a possible D gene (5 bases). The CDR3 loop spans 13 amino acids. From germline, CDR1 is MNHEY and CDR2 SVGAGI. V lost 0 bases and J lost 8, with 10 bases in between. CDR3 loop: CASSYSGGTGYTF. The CDR3 region has the DNA TGTGCCAGCAGTTACTCCGGGGGAACCGGCTACACCTTC.

The V call is TRBV18, the J call TRBJ1-5; tentatively, D is TRBD1 (5 bases). Between the trimmed V and J ends, which lost 6 bases and 0 bases, there was a span of 9 bases. CDR1 and CDR2 (germline): KGHSH, LQKENI. This CDR3 contains 14 residues. CDR3 in amino acids: CASSPTDSNQPQHF. Here the CDR3 DNA reads TGTGCCAGCTCGCCGACAGATAGCAATCAGCCCCAGCATTTT.

The rearrangement joins TRBV5-5 to TRBJ2-2; weak D call: TRBD1 (5 bases). The V end lost 3 bases, the J end lost 5 bases, and 14 bases lay between the germline ends. This CDR3 has 15 residues. Germline V gene data show CDR1 as SGHKS and CDR2 as YYEKEE (reference sequence). CDR3 sequence (DNA): TGTGCCAGCAGCTACCACCCGACAGAAACCGGGGAGCTGTTTTTT. As protein: CASSYHPTETGELFF.

Here the CDR3 DNA reads TGTGCCGGCCATCCGACAGGGGGTAACTATGGCTACACCTTC. Its protein is CAGHPTGGNYGYTF. The V call is TRBV30, the J call TRBJ1-2, with TRBD1 matching over 9 bases. The V gene's germline CDR1 is GTSNPN and CDR2 SVGIG (reference sequence). V dropped 8 bases and J dropped 1; count of bases not matched to a gene: 8. This CDR3 is 14 amino acids long.

This clone was seen a handful of times. The chain has TRBV18 and TRBJ1-1; no clear D gene. Trimming pared 4 bases from V and 0 bases from J, leaving 15 bases between. The CDR3 sequence is 16 residues long. CDR1 and CDR2 (germline): KGHSH, LQKENI. CDR3 region: CASSLSMLTLNTEAFF. DNA for the CDR3: TGTGCCAGCTCACTATCAATGCTGACACTGAACACTGAAGCTTTCTTT.

The chain combines TRBV24-1 with TRBJ2-5, with 8 bases identical to TRBD2. The CDR3 totals 18 residues. V gave up 3 bases and J gave up 2 bases; unmatched junction bases: 13. Germline V gene sequence: CDR1 KGHDR, CDR2 SFDVKD. The CDR3 coding sequence is TGTGCCACCAGTGATCCGACACCCAAGCGGGGGCCTCAAGAGACCCAGTACTTC. It yields the protein CATSDPTPKRGPQETQYF.

This chain joins TRBV27 and TRBJ1-1; 8 nucleotides agree with TRBD1. Unmatched junction bases numbered 9, after V lost 6 bases and J lost 0 bases. The CDR3 covers 16 residues. CDR1 and CDR2 from the germline V gene are MNHEY and SMNVEV (reference sequence). CDR3 nucleotide sequence: TGTGCCAGCAGCCCAATCCAGGGGGCATTGAACACTGAAGCTTTCTTT. Translating it yields CASSPIQGALNTEAFF.

The J gene is TRBJ2-7, the V gene TRBV5-3; 7 bases map to TRBD1. TRBV5-3 is an open reading frame, and its role is uncertain. The CDR3 is made up of 10 amino acids. V dropped 7 bases and J dropped 11; count of bases not matched to a gene: 6. The CDR3 sequence is CARSTGVKYF. The CDR3 region has the DNA TGTGCCAGATCCACAGGGGTAAAGTACTTC.

The chain uses TRBV18 and TRBJ1-6; 7 bases are a match to TRBD1. The J segment lost 7 bases and the V segment lost 3 bases, leaving 3 bases of the junction unmatched. There are 14 residues in the CDR3. CDR1 KGHSH and CDR2 LQKENI come from the germline V gene. The CDR3 here is CASSPGTENSPLHF. The CDR3 bases are TGTGCCAGCTCACCCGGGACAGAAAATTCACCCCTCCACTTT. Drawing the rest from reference TRBV18 and TRBJ1-6, the complete variable domain is NAGVMQNPRHLVRRRGQEARLRCSPMKGHSHVYWYRQLPEEGLKFMVYLQKENIIDESGMPKERFSAEFPKEGPSILRIQQVVRGDSAAYFCASSPGTENSPLHFGNGTRLTVT.

The chain recombines TRBV19 with TRBJ2-1; D may be TRBD1 (6 bases). V lost 0 bases, J lost 4 bases, and 22 bases lay in between. Germline loops: CDR1 LNHDA, CDR2 SQIVND (reference sequence). The CDR3 consists of 19 residues. CDR3 sequence (DNA): TGTGCCAGTAGTATAGATCTGGTACTGTGGGGGCCCTCTTACAATGAGCAGTTCTTC. As protein: CASSIDLVLWGPSYNEQFF.

As DNA, the CDR3 is TGTGCCAGTAACGCCGGGACAGGGTTTTCCTACGAGCAGTACTTC. Translated: CASNAGTGFSYEQYF. The V gene is TRBV25-1, the J gene TRBJ2-7; 9 nucleotides match TRBD1. CDR1 is MGHDK and CDR2 is SYGVNS in the germline V gene. V was pared by 9 bases and J by 1 base, with 10 bases of the junction left unmatched. The CDR3 extends over 15 amino acids.

The chain carries TRBV24-1 and TRBJ2-5, with 10 bases aligning to TRBD1. Germline V lookup: CDR1 KGHDR, CDR2 SFDVKD. The CDR3 loop spans 16 amino acids. The junction had 10 bases not matched to a gene; V was cut back by 5 bases and J by 5 bases. The CDR3 here is CATSGLEGQGRETQYF. The CDR3 nucleotides read TGTGCCACCAGTGGCCTCGAGGGACAGGGGAGGGAGACCCAGTACTTC.

This rearrangement joins TRBV27 to TRBJ2-7; D is possibly TRBD1 (6 bases). The CDR3 loop spans 15 amino acids. In germline, CDR1 is MNHEY, CDR2 SMNVEV (reference sequence). V was trimmed by 5 bases and J by 5 bases, leaving 19 bases between them. This CDR3 is CASSQKGRGPHEQYF. CDR3 coding DNA: TGTGCCAGCAGTCAAAAGGGCAGGGGACCCCACGAGCAGTACTTC.